This T cell receptor beta chain was documented in a study of cytomegalovirus exposure and HLA in healthy donors. Notes on the study in general: A missense DCLRE1C variant was associated with V- and J-gene trimming of TCR beta chains in a later analysis, and an independent cohort replicated the association. The study listed roughly 160 cytomegalovirus-associated TCR beta chains. The later analysis indicated that the majority of CMV-associated TCR beta chains appeared HLA-restricted.

Though nominally healthy at sampling, donors likely had unrecorded immune exposures. 60 Vbeta and 13 Jbeta primers were used in PCR. Assay: immunoSEQ multiplex PCR; the TCRdb copy retains only in-frame clones and omits some. Of roughly 200,000 clones in the sample, over 70% were seen once. Of note for this clone: Its matching antigen is unknown.

The ends were cut back, 3 bases at V and 11 bases at J, with 21 bases in the middle. The length of the CDR3 is 15 residues. The germline gives CDR1 SGHDT, CDR2 YYEEEE. This receptor was identified in a woman aged 50 to 60 in good health and CMV-seronegative. This rearrangement joins TRBV5-6 to TRBJ1-5; D is ambiguous. The material sequenced was PBMCs. The CDR3 sequence is CASSSGGRVHRAQHF. Written as DNA, the CDR3 is TGTGCCAGCAGCTCAGGAGGACGGGTCCACCGGGCCCAGCATTTT. Looking up the rest from reference TRBV5-6 and TRBJ1-5 gives the full variable domain: DAGVTQSPTHLIKTRGQQVTLRCSPKSGHDTVSWYQQALGQGPQFIFQYYEEEERQRGNFPDRFSGHQFPNYSSELNVNALLLGDSALYLCASSSGGRVHRAQHFGDGTRLSIL.